The rows below give T cell receptor beta chains drawn from one sample of a study of shared clonotypes between healthy human individuals. Measured with immunoSEQ multiplex PCR; TCRdb has only the in-frame clones, and not every one. This table has roughly 640,000 clones, almost 97% appearing once. Sequenced: naive CD4+ T cells sorted from blood. The receptors shown here come from a woman in her twenties or thirties in good health. The conserved cysteine and the conserved F or W are not part of the CDR3 here.

V	CDR3
TRBV28	ASSLDLRGANVLT
TRBV18	ASSPRTTTPGGTEAF
TRBV4-1	ASSDTRGDNEKLF
TRBV7-6	ASSYSDGTDTQY
TRBV28	ASSLPPGGYT
TRBV9	ASSATGEGGANVLT
TRBV19	ASSIDRTGPYYEQY
TRBV28	ASSFQGAVGNQPQH
TRBV19	ATSGQGTYNEQF
TRBV29-1	SVGMGQGGYT
TRBV7-9	ASSADRGTTGELF
TRBV7-8	ASSPVAPVTHEQY
TRBV2	ASRGDIGSPLH
TRBV27	ASSLWREGHEQY
TRBV28	ASSTPGNTEAF
TRBV5-1	ASSLGGVAGRYEQY
TRBV20-1	SAPYDEQY